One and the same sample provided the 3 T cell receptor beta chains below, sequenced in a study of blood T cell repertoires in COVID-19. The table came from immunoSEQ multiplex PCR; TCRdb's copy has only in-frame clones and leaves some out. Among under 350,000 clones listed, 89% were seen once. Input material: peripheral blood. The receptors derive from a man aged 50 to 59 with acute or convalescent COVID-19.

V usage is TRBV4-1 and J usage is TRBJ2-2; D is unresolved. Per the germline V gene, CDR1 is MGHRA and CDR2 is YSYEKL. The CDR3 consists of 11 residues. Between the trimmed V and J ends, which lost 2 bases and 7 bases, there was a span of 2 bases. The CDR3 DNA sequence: TGCGCCAGCAGCCAACTCGGGGAGCTGTTTTTT. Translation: CASSQLGELFF.

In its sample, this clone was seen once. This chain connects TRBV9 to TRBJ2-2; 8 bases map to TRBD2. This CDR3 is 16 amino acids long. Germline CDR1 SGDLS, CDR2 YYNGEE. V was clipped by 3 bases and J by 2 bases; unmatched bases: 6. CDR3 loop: CASSAPAGANTGELFF. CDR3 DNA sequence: TGTGCCAGCAGCGCACCAGCGGGGGCCAACACCGGGGAGCTGTTTTTT.

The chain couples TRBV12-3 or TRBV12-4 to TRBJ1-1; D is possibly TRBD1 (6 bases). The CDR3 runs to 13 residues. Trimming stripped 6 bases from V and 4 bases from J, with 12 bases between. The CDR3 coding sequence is TGTGCCAGCAGCCAGGACAGATCCACTGAAGCTTTCTTT. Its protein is CASSQDRSTEAFF.